This section outlines one T cell receptor beta chain sequence together with its context. The data belong to a study of Ad26.COV2.S vaccination and SARS-CoV-2 variants. Generated by immunoSEQ multiplex PCR, the TCRdb table keeps only in-frame clones and is missing some. Counted here are about 350,000 clones, about 90% occurring once; the ten biggest clones make up 3.9%. This receptor was obtained from a human donor who had recovered from COVID-19. This specimen consisted of peripheral blood, obtained after recovery from COVID-19.

The CDR3 loop is CATRDNTDTQYF. The CDR3 DNA reads as TGTGCCACCAGGGACAACACAGATACGCAGTATTTT. The chain is built from TRBV24-1 and TRBJ2-3, with TRBD1 as a possible D gene (5 bases). CDR3 length: 12 amino acids. V lost 7 bases to trimming and J lost 2 bases, with 6 bases between them. Germline V gene lookup returns CDR1 KGHDR and CDR2 SFDVKD.